This T cell receptor (beta chain) was found in a study of T cell responses to AZD1222 COVID-19 vaccine. Study observations and caveats: Females made up more of the donors, who were largely white British, and clonal diversity may have come out too low. Reportedly, nearly half the spike-specific TCRs target unmutated variant regions.

The CDR3 runs to 14 residues. The V and J ends lost 2 bases and 8 bases respectively, with 15 bases between them. Germline values: CDR1 MDHEN, CDR2 SYDVKM. A remark on this clone: Antigen unknown.

TCRdb keeps only in-frame clones here, not all; method: immunoSEQ multiplex PCR. The data hold approximately 100,000 clones, with around nine tenths observed a single time. The chain couples TRBV28 to TRBJ1-2, with D hard to call. Specimen: peripheral blood, collected on day 0 of AZD1222 vaccination. The receptor comes from an adult in good health. The CDR3 DNA sequence: TGTGCCAGCAGTTTAACGGGAGCCCTCCGGGGCTACACCTTC. Protein: CASSLTGALRGYTF.